This T cell receptor beta chain was observed in a study of radiation and T cells in renal cell carcinoma. The time point here: blood 2 weeks post-SBRT. The treatment here: 15 Gy SBRT to primary tumor, nephrectomy 4 weeks later. Clear cell pathology was present in this patient's renal cell carcinoma. Trimming at V came to 4 bases and at J to 4 bases, leaving 4 bases not matched to a gene. CDR1 and CDR2 from the germline V gene are PRHDT and FYEKMQ (reference sequence). The CDR3 covers 13 residues. Some clones are missing from TCRdb's copy, which holds only in-frame ones; the method was immunoSEQ multiplex PCR. The sample records about 150,000 clones, about 87% being singletons.

This receptor was identified in a woman in her fifties or sixties with renal cell carcinoma. Sample: blood, taken from a patient whose treatment included radiotherapy and nephrectomy. The J gene is TRBJ2-7, the V gene TRBV13; TRBD1 matches 7 bases. The CDR3 reads CASSSRGQYEQYF. DNA for the CDR3: TGTGCCAGCAGCTCCAGGGGACAGTACGAGCAGTACTTC.